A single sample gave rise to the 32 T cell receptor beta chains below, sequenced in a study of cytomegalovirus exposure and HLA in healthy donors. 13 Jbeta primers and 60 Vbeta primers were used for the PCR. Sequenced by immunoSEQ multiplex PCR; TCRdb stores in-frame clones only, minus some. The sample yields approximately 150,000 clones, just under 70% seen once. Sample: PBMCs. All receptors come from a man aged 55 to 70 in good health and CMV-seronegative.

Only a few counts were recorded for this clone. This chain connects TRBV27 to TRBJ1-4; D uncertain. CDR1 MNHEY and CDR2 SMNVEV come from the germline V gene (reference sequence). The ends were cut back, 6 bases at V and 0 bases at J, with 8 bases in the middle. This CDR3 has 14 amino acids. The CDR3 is CASSRLATNEKLFF. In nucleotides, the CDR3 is TGTGCCAGCAGCCGTCTAGCAACTAATGAAAAACTGTTTTTT.

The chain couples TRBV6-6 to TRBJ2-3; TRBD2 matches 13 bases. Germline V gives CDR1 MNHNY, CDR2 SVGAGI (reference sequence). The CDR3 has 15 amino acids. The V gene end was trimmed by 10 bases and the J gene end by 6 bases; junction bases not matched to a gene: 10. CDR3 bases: TGTGCCACCTTAGGACTAGCGGGAGCCAGGGATACGCAGTATTTT. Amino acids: CATLGLAGARDTQYF.

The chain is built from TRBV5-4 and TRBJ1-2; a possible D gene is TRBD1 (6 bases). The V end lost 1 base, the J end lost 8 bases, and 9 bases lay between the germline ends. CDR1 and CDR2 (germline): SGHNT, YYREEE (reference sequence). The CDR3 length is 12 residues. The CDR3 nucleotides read TGTGCCAGCAGCTTGACAGGGAACGGCTACACCTTC. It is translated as CASSLTGNGYTF.

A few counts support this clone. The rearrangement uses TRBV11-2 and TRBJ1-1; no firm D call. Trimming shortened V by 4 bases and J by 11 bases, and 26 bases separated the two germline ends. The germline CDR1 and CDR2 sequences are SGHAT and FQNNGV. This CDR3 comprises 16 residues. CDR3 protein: CASSSFTTQRAQAAFF. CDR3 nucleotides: TGTGCCAGCAGCTCATTTACGACGCAGAGGGCCCAAGCCGCTTTCTTT.

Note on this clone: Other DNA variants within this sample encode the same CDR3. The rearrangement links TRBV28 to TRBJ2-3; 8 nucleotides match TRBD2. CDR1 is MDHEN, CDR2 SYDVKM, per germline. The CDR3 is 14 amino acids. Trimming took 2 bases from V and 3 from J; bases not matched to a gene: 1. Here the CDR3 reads CASSLAGGTDTQYF. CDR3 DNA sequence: TGTGCCAGCAGTTTAGCGGGAGGAACAGATACGCAGTATTTT.

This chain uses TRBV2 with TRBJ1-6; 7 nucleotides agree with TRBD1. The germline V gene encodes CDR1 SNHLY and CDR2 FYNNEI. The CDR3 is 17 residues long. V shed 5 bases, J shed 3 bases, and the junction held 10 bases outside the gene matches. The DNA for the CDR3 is TGTGCCAGCAGTCCCAACAGGGGAGATCTCTATAATTCACCCCTCCACTTT. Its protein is CASSPNRGDLYNSPLHF.

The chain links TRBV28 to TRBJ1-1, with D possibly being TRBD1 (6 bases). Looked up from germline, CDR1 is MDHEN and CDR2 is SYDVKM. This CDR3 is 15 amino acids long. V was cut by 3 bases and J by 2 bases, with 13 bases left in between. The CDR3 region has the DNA TGTGCCAGCAGTTTGGGTGGACAGCTTAACACTGAAGCTTTCTTT. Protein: CASSLGGQLNTEAFF.

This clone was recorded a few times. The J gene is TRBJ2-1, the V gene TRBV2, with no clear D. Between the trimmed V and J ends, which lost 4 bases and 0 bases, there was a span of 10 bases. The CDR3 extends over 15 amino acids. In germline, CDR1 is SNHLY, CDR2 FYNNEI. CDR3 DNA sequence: TGTGCCAGCAGTGTTGGGCGAAGCTCCTACAATGAGCAGTTCTTC. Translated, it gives CASSVGRSSYNEQFF.

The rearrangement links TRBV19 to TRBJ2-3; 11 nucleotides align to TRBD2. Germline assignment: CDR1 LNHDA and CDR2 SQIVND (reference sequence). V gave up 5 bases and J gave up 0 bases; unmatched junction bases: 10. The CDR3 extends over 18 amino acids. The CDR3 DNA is TGTGCCAGTAGTCCGAGACTAGCGGGGCAACCTAGCACAGATACGCAGTATTTT. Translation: CASSPRLAGQPSTDTQYF.

The CDR3 spells CASSSTGGGDTEAFF. CDR3 DNA sequence: TGTGCCAGCAGCTCTACAGGGGGTGGGGACACTGAAGCTTTCTTT. This chain links TRBV5-8 with TRBJ1-1; 8 bases fit TRBD1. Germline lookup yields CDR1 SGHTS and CDR2 YDEGEE. This CDR3 contains 15 residues. Trimming took 3 bases from V and 3 from J; bases not matched to a gene: 7.

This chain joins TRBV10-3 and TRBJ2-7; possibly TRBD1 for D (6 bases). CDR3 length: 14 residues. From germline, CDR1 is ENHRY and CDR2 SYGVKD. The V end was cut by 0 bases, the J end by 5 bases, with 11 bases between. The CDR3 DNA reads TGTGCCATCAGTGAGTCTGGGGGCCGGGACGAGCAGTACTTC. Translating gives CAISESGGRDEQYF.

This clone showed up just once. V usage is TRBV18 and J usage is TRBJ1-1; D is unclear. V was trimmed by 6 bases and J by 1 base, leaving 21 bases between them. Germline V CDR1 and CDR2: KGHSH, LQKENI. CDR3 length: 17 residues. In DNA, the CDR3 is TGTGCCAGCTCCCTCCAACAAGTCAACCTAGCGAACACTGAAGCTTTCTTT. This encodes CASSLQQVNLANTEAFF.

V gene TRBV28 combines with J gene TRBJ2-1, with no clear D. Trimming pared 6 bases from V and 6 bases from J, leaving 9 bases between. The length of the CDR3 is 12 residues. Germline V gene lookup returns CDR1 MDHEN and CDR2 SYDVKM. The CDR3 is CASSPGPNEQFF. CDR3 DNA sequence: TGTGCCAGCAGCCCCGGTCCCAATGAGCAGTTCTTC.

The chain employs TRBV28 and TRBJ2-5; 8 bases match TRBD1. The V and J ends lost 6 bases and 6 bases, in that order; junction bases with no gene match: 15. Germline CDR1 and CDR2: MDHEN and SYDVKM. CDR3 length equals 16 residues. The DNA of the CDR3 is TGTGCCAGCAGACCACACAGGGGGGAGTGGAGGAAGACCCAGTACTTC. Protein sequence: CASRPHRGEWRKTQYF.

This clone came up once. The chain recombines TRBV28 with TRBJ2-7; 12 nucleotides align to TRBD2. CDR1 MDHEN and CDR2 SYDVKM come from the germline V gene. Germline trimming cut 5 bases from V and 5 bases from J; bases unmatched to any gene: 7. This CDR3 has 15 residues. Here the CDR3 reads CASSPSGRAVDEQYF. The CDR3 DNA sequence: TGTGCCAGCAGTCCTAGCGGGAGGGCCGTCGACGAGCAGTACTTC.

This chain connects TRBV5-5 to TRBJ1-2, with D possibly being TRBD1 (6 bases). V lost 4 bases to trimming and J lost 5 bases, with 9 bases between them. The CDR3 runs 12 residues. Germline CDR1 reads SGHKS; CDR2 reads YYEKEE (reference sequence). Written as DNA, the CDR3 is TGTGCCAGCAGCGTAGGGGGTTATGGCTACACCTTC. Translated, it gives CASSVGGYGYTF.

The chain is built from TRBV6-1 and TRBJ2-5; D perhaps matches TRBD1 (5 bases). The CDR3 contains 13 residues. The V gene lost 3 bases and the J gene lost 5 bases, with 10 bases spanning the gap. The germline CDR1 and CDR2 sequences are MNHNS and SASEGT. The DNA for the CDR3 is TGTGCCAGCAGTGATAGGGGATCGGAGACCCAGTACTTC. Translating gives CASSDRGSETQYF.

The CDR3 region has the DNA TGTGCCAGCAGCGGACTAGCGGGAGGGGCGTTCTTC. This encodes CASSGLAGGAFF. The gene calls are TRBV5-6 and TRBJ2-1; 15 nucleotides agree with TRBD2. Per the germline V gene, CDR1 is SGHDT and CDR2 is YYEEEE. The V gene end was trimmed by 4 bases and the J gene end by 15 bases; junction bases not matched to a gene: 2. CDR3 length: 12 residues.

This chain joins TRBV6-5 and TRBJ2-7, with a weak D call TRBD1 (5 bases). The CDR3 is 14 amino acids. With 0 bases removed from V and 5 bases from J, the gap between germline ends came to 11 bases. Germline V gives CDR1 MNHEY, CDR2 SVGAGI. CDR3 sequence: CASSYSSQGHEQYF. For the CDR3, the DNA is TGTGCCAGCAGTTACTCGTCGCAGGGCCACGAGCAGTACTTC.

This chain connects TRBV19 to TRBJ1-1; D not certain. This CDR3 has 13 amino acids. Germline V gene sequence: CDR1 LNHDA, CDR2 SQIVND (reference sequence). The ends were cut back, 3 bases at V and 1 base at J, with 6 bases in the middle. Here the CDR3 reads CASSMRENTEAFF. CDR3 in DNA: TGTGCCAGTAGTATGCGGGAGAACACTGAAGCTTTCTTT.

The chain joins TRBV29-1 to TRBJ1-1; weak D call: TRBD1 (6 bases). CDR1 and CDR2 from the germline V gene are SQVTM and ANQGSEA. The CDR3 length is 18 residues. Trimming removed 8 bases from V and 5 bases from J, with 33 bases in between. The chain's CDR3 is CSFRGGRHREESMTEAFF. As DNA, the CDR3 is TGCAGCTTTCGCGGGGGGCGCCACAGGGAAGAAAGTATGACTGAAGCTTTCTTT.

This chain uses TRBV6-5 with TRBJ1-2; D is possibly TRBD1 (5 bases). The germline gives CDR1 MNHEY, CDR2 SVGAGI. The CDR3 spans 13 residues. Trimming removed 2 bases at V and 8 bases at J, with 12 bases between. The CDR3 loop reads CASSYLRGSGYTF. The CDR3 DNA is TGTGCCAGCAGTTACCTCCGGGGGTCCGGCTACACCTTC.

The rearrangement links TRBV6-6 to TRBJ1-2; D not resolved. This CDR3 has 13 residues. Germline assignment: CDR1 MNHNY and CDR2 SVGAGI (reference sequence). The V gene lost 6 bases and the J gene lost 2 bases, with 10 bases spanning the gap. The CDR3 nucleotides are TGTGCCAGCAGCCCAGCGGTGAACTATGGCTACACCTTC. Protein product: CASSPAVNYGYTF.

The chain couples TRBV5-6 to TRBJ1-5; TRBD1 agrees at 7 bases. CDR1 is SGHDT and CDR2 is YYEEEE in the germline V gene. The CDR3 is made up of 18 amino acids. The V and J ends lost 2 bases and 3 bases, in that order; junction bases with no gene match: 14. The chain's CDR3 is CASSLALGADRLNQPQHF. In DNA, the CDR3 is TGTGCCAGCAGCTTAGCACTAGGGGCGGACAGGCTCAATCAGCCCCAGCATTTT.

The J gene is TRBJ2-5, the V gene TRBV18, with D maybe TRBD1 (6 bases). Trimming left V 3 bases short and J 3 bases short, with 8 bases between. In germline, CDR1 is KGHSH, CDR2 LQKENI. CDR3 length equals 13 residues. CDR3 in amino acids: CASSPTGKETQYF. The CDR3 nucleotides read TGTGCCAGCTCACCTACAGGGAAAGAGACCCAGTACTTC.

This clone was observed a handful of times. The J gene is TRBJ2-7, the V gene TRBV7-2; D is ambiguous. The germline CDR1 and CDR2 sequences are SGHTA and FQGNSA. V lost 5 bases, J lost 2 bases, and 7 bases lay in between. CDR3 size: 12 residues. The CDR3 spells CASSGTTYEQYF. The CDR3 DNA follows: TGTGCCAGCAGCGGCACCACCTACGAGCAGTACTTC.

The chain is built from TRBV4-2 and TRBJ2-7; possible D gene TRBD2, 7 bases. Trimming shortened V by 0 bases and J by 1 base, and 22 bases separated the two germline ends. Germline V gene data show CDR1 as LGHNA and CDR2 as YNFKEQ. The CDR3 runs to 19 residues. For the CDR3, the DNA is TGTGCCAGCAGCCAAGATGTGGCGGGGGCGGACCTCTTTTCCTACGAGCAGTACTTC. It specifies CASSQDVAGADLFSYEQYF.

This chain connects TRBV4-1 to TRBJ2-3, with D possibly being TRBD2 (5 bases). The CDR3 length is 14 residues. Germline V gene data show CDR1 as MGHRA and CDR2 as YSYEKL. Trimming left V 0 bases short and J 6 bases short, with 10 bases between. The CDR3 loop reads CASSQDLGGDTQYF. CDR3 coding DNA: TGCGCCAGCAGCCAAGATTTGGGCGGGGATACGCAGTATTTT.

In nucleotides, the CDR3 is TGCGCCAGCAGCTCGCCGGGACAGGGTCAAGAGACCCAGTACTTC. It is translated as CASSSPGQGQETQYF. The rearrangement joins TRBV5-1 to TRBJ2-5, with 9 bases that match TRBD1. The V gene's germline CDR1 is SGHRS and CDR2 YFSETQ. The CDR3 is made up of 15 amino acids. Trimming took 3 bases from V and 2 from J; bases not matched to a gene: 5.

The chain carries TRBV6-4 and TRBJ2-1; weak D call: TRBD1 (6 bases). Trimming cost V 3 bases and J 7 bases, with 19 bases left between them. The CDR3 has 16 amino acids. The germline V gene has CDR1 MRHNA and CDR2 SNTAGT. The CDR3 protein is CASSEVWTVPPNEQFF. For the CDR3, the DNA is TGTGCCAGCAGTGAGGTGTGGACAGTTCCCCCGAATGAGCAGTTCTTC.

The CDR3 sequence is CASSPTTEAFF. CDR3 nucleotides: TGTGCCAGCTCACCAACAACTGAAGCTTTCTTT. V is TRBV18 and J is TRBJ1-1; D unresolved. CDR1 is KGHSH, CDR2 LQKENI, per germline. The CDR3 is made up of 11 amino acids. The V end lost 2 bases, the J end lost 5 bases, and 3 bases lay between the germline ends.

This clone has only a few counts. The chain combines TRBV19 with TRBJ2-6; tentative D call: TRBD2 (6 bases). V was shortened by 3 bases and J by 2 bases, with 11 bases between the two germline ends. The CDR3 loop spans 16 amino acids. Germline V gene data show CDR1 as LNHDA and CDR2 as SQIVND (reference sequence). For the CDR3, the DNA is TGTGCCAGTAGTATCCGCGGCGGGGCTGGGGCCAACGTCCTGACTTTC. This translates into CASSIRGGAGANVLTF.